A single sample is the source of the 26 T cell receptor beta chains below, sequenced in a study of CD8 T cells in ankylosing spondylitis. TCRdb processed the 5' RACE reads anew with MiXCR; each CDR3 protein has one entry. Of roughly 180,000 distinct CDR3 sequences in the sample, around a tenth are singletons; the top ten hold about 14%. Material for sequencing was blood, either unsorted or a sorted T cell fraction (not recorded which). Receptors originate from a female donor with ankylosing spondylitis or in good health (not recorded which).

This clonotype was detected a few times. The chain links TRBV7-9 to TRBJ1-2, with TRBD1 matching over 7 bases. With V trimmed by 5 bases and J by 4 bases, 7 bases remained unmatched. This CDR3 is 14 amino acids long. Per the germline V gene, CDR1 is SEHNR and CDR2 is FQNEAQ (reference sequence). For the CDR3, the DNA is TGTGCCAGCAGCCATAGGGACAGAGCCTATGGCTACACCTTC. It is translated as CASSHRDRAYGYTF.

This clonotype was seen many times. V and J are TRBV5-6 and TRBJ2-7; D ambiguous. Germline V CDR1 and CDR2: SGHDT, YYEEEE. This CDR3 is 14 amino acids long. Trimming shortened V by 4 bases and J by 2 bases, and 13 bases separated the two germline ends. The CDR3 nucleotides read TGTGCCAGCAGCCTGGTCCAGAAAACCTACGAGCAGTACTTC. It yields the protein CASSLVQKTYEQYF. The complete variable domain, with remaining parts taken from reference TRBV5-6 and TRBJ2-7, reads DAGVTQSPTHLIKTRGQQVTLRCSPKSGHDTVSWYQQALGQGPQFIFQYYEEEERQRGNFPDRFSGHQFPNYSSELNVNALLLGDSALYLCASSLVQKTYEQYFGPGTRLTVT.

Only a few counts were recorded for this clonotype. J is TRBJ2-7 and V is TRBV13; tentatively, D is TRBD1 or TRBD2 (7 bases each). Germline V CDR1 and CDR2: PRHDT, FYEKMQ (reference sequence). With 5 bases removed from V and 7 bases from J, the gap between germline ends came to 18 bases. This CDR3 has 14 amino acids. The CDR3 region has the DNA TGTGCCAGCAGCGGAACCGGGACAGCGGGAGAGCAGTACTTC. Its translation is CASSGTGTAGEQYF.

This clonotype was picked up a small number of times. This chain connects TRBV5-6 to TRBJ2-3; D gene ambiguous. Germline assignment: CDR1 SGHDT and CDR2 YYEEEE. The CDR3 has 13 residues. Trimming left V 0 bases short and J 2 bases short, with 4 bases between. The CDR3 sequence: CASSLEYTDTQYF. CDR3 nucleotide sequence: TGTGCCAGCAGCTTGGAGTACACAGATACGCAGTATTTT.

V gene TRBV27 combines with J gene TRBJ2-7; D remains ambiguous. The CDR3 length is 15 residues. V lost 2 bases and J lost 2, with 13 bases in between. CDR1 is MNHEY and CDR2 is SMNVEV in the germline V gene (reference sequence). The chain's CDR3 is CASSLRSQMTYEQYF. DNA of the CDR3: TGTGCCAGCAGTTTAAGGAGCCAGATGACCTACGAGCAGTACTTC.

This clonotype was detected a few times. This sequence joins TRBV19 and TRBJ2-1; tentative D call: TRBD1 (6 bases). The CDR3 is made up of 14 amino acids. Germline V gene sequence: CDR1 LNHDA, CDR2 SQIVND (reference sequence). Trimming removed 3 bases at V and 8 bases at J, with 14 bases between. The CDR3 DNA follows: TGTGCCAGTAGTATGGGAACCTCAGGGGATGAGCAGTTCTTC. It codes for CASSMGTSGDEQFF. Full variable domain (outside the CDR3, taken from reference TRBV19 and TRBJ2-1): DGGITQSPKYLFRKEGQNVTLSCEQNLNHDAMYWYRQDPGQGLRLIYYSQIVNDFQKGDIAEGYSVSREKKESFPLTVTSAQKNPTAFYLCASSMGTSGDEQFFGPGTRLTVL.

Regarding this clonotype: One junction end disagrees with the germline gene, perhaps due to a read error. This chain connects TRBV2 to TRBJ2-1; D gene unclear. The germline V gene encodes CDR1 SNHLY and CDR2 FYNNEI. The CDR3 is 14 residues long. CDR3 sequence (DNA): TGTGCCAGCACCGGATTCGGACGGTCCAATGAGCAGATCTTC. Protein: CASTGFGRSNEQIF.

This clonotype was recorded many times. The chain links TRBV12-3 or TRBV12-4 to TRBJ2-7; perhaps TRBD2 as D (5 bases). The CDR3 loop spans 14 amino acids. Trimming stripped 4 bases from V and 5 bases from J, with 15 bases between. CDR3 in DNA: TGTGCCAGCAGTTACCACCCCAGCGGAGACGAGCAGTACTTC. It translates to CASSYHPSGDEQYF.

This clonotype was observed at least ten times. The chain employs TRBV5-6 and TRBJ2-1; D may be TRBD1 (5 bases). The CDR3 sequence is 14 residues long. Germline loops: CDR1 SGHDT, CDR2 YYEEEE. Between the trimmed V and J ends, which lost 4 bases and 4 bases, there was a span of 12 bases. CDR3 in amino acids: CASSLQDIYNEQFF. CDR3 sequence (DNA): TGTGCCAGCAGCCTCCAGGACATATACAATGAGCAGTTCTTC.

The rearrangement uses TRBV19 and TRBJ2-3; 7 positions agree with TRBD2. CDR3 length: 16 amino acids. The V gene end was trimmed by 4 bases and the J gene end by 4 bases; junction bases not matched to a gene: 11. From germline, CDR1 is LNHDA and CDR2 SQIVND (reference sequence). This chain's CDR3 is CASSTGTTSPSDTQYF. CDR3 bases: TGTGCCAGTAGTACAGGGACTACCAGCCCGTCAGATACGCAGTATTTT.

V gene TRBV9 combines with J gene TRBJ2-7, with D tentatively TRBD1 or TRBD2 (6 bases each). With 2 bases removed from V and 3 bases from J, the gap between germline ends came to 12 bases. CDR3 length: 14 residues. Germline V gene sequence: CDR1 SGDLS, CDR2 YYNGEE. Here the CDR3 DNA reads TGTGCCAGCAGCGTGTCCGGAGGGGGCTACGAGCAGTACTTC. It codes for CASSVSGGGYEQYF.

This clonotype was detected a few times. The gene calls are TRBV10-2 and TRBJ2-1; D is unclear. Germline V CDR1 and CDR2: WSHSY, SAAADI. Trimming took 4 bases from V and 8 from J, leaving 12 bases between them. This CDR3 region has 13 residues. In DNA form, the CDR3 reads TGCGCCAGCAGTGCCGGACCAACCGATGAGCAGTTCTTC. It is translated as CASSAGPTDEQFF.

CDR3 amino acids: CASNSQGLPLDEQYF. CDR3 bases: TGTGCCAGCAATTCACAGGGTCTTCCTCTCGACGAGCAGTACTTC. The chain recombines TRBV6-2 or TRBV6-3 with TRBJ2-7; D is possibly TRBD1 (6 bases). Germline V gives CDR1 MNHEY, CDR2 SVGEGT. This CDR3 has 15 residues. V lost 7 bases to trimming and J lost 5 bases, with 21 bases between them.

This clonotype occurred a few times. The chain couples TRBV4-1 to TRBJ2-7; TRBD2 agrees at 7 bases. V dropped 2 bases and J dropped 4; count of bases not matched to a gene: 8. The CDR3 extends over 15 amino acids. Per germline, CDR1 MGHRA and CDR2 YSYEKL. CDR3 DNA sequence: TGCGCCAGCAGCCAACTTGGGGAGGGCGCGTACGAGCAGTACTTC. Translation: CASSQLGEGAYEQYF.

The chain joins TRBV5-8 to TRBJ2-7; D unclear. CDR3 length: 14 residues. V lost 7 bases and J lost 3, with 17 bases in between. Looked up from germline, CDR1 is SGHTS and CDR2 is YDEGEE. The CDR3 bases are TGTGCCAGCGGAACAAGGGTCGTCTTCTACGAGCAGTACTTC. It codes for CASGTRVVFYEQYF.

The chain is built from TRBV4-1 and TRBJ2-2; D ambiguous. The CDR3 has 13 residues. Germline V gene sequence: CDR1 MGHRA, CDR2 YSYEKL. V was clipped by 0 bases and J by 4 bases, with 3 bases between them. Here the CDR3 reads CASSQDGTGELFF. For the CDR3, the DNA is TGCGCCAGCAGCCAAGATGGCACCGGGGAGCTGTTTTTT.

This clonotype was seen at least ten times. This chain links TRBV12-5 with TRBJ2-1; D not resolved. CDR3 size: 10 residues. Germline lookup yields CDR1 LGHNT and CDR2 FRNRAP. With 2 bases removed from V and 7 bases from J, the gap between germline ends came to 0 bases. The CDR3 protein is CASGLNEQFF. CDR3 coding DNA: TGTGCTAGTGGTTTGAATGAGCAGTTCTTC.

The table lists this clonotype with a few counts. The chain links TRBV5-8 to TRBJ1-1; D is possibly TRBD1 (5 bases). The CDR3 extends over 13 amino acids. Trimming took 1 base from V and 7 from J, leaving 11 bases between them. CDR1 and CDR2 (germline): SGHTS, YDEGEE. The CDR3 loop reads CASSLRDVHEAFF. CDR3 nucleotides: TGTGCCAGCAGCTTGAGGGACGTCCATGAAGCTTTCTTT.

The chain carries TRBV2 and TRBJ2-2; TRBD2 is a possible D gene (5 bases). V was clipped by 8 bases and J by 1 base, with 14 bases between them. Looked up from germline, CDR1 is SNHLY and CDR2 is FYNNEI. The CDR3 totals 15 residues. CDR3 protein: CASEGFGENTGELFF. The CDR3 bases are TGTGCCAGCGAGGGTTTCGGGGAGAACACCGGGGAGCTGTTTTTT.

Ten or more counts support this clonotype. The V gene is TRBV5-1, the J gene TRBJ2-1, with TRBD1 matching over 7 bases. The V segment lost 6 bases and the J segment 1 base; nucleotides outside the gene matches: 10. Germline V gene sequence: CDR1 SGHRS, CDR2 YFSETQ. The CDR3 is 16 amino acids. CDR3 sequence reads: CASTGSWDRSYNEQFF. DNA of the CDR3: TGCGCCAGCACCGGGTCCTGGGACAGATCCTACAATGAGCAGTTCTTC.

This clonotype was counted a few times. V gene TRBV12-5 combines with J gene TRBJ1-2; no clear D gene. This CDR3 contains 13 residues. Trimming removed 6 bases from V and 8 bases from J, with 16 bases in between. Germline V gives CDR1 LGHNT, CDR2 FRNRAP. This CDR3 reads CASGPGPLGGYTF. CDR3 DNA sequence: TGTGCTAGTGGCCCGGGCCCCCTTGGCGGCTACACCTTC.

In this sample, this clonotype turned up a few times. The V and J genes are TRBV25-1 and TRBJ1-2; D unresolved. CDR3 length: 12 residues. Trimming shortened V by 5 bases and J by 0 bases, and 4 bases separated the two germline ends. Germline-derived CDR1 and CDR2 are MGHDK and SYGVNS. The CDR3 loop reads CASSTSNYGYTF. The DNA for the CDR3 is TGTGCCAGCAGTACATCTAACTATGGCTACACCTTC.

There are a few counts of this clonotype. The chain employs TRBV13 and TRBJ2-7, with D perhaps matching TRBD1 or TRBD2 (6 bases each). V shed 5 bases and J shed 0 bases, with 11 bases lying between them. The CDR3 covers 14 residues. The germline V gene has CDR1 PRHDT and CDR2 FYEKMQ (reference sequence). CDR3 bases: TGTGCCAGCAGCCCCCGGGGGCTCTCCTACGAGCAGTACTTC. Encoded protein: CASSPRGLSYEQYF. The entire variable domain, with the rest obtained from reference TRBV13 and TRBJ2-7, is as follows: AAGVIQSPRHLIKEKRETATLKCYPIPRHDTVYWYQQGPGQDPQFLISFYEKMQSDKGSIPDRFSAQQFSDYHSELNMSSLELGDSALYFCASSPRGLSYEQYFGPGTRLTVT.

This chain uses TRBV6-5 with TRBJ2-5, with D unclear. The CDR3 covers 11 residues. V lost 5 bases and J 4 bases, leaving 5 bases between the germline ends. Germline loops: CDR1 MNHEY, CDR2 SVGAGI. As DNA, the CDR3 is TGTGCCAGCAGTATGGGAGAGACCCAGTACTTC. The encoded protein is CASSMGETQYF.

The CDR3: CSARDPGSHNTDTQYF. DNA for the CDR3: TGCAGTGCTAGAGACCCCGGCAGCCACAACACAGATACGCAGTATTTT. The chain employs TRBV20-1 and TRBJ2-3; D gene unclear. Germline V gene lookup returns CDR1 DFQATT and CDR2 SNEGSKA (reference sequence). The CDR3 sequence is 16 residues long. V lost 0 bases, J lost 2 bases, and 15 bases lay in between.

As DNA, the CDR3 is TGCGCCAGCAGCCAAGATTGGGAAGTCTCCTACGAGCAGTACTTC. Its protein product is CASSQDWEVSYEQYF. The rearrangement uses TRBV4-3 and TRBJ2-7; D is uncertain. The CDR3 loop spans 15 amino acids. Trimming took off 0 bases at V and 0 bases at J, with 9 bases between the two ends. Germline CDR1 is LGHNA and CDR2 is YSLEER.